A selection of T cell receptor beta chains follows, all from one sample in a study of blood T cell repertoires in COVID-19. Sequencing used immunoSEQ multiplex PCR; TCRdb keeps in-frame clones, though not all of them. The sample comprises approximately 250,000 clones, 80% to 90% of which are singletons, and 10% rests with the top ten. Sequenced material: peripheral blood. All receptors come from a woman in her sixties or seventies with COVID-19, enrolled during active disease. Each CDR3 is given with its conserved first and last residue. A D gene is named only where the DNA matches it firmly. Not all rows give a size; the values are once, few, many and, for expanded clones, a class.

j_call v_call d_call clone_size cdr3_aa cdr3_nt
TRBJ1-2 TRBV5-6 TRBD1 NA CASSLTTGAPHYGYTF TGTGCCAGCAGCTTGACCACAGGGGCCCCACACTATGGCTACACCTTC
TRBJ1-2 TRBV4-1 TRBD1 NA CASSARQGEVYGYTF TGCGCCAGCAGCGCTCGACAGGGGGAAGTCTATGGCTACACCTTC
TRBJ2-5 TRBV29-1 NA NA CSVDGTQVGETQYF TGCAGCGTTGATGGGACACAAGTAGGAGAGACCCAGTACTTC
TRBJ1-5 TRBV28 NA NA CASAIRGRQPQHF TGTGCCAGTGCGATCAGGGGTCGACAGCCCCAGCATTTT
TRBJ2-1 TRBV9 NA NA CASSPQSGSYNEQFF TGTGCCAGCAGCCCCCAATCGGGGTCCTACAATGAGCAGTTCTTC
TRBJ2-7 TRBV11-2 TRBD2 NA CASSLVTSGRYEQYF TGTGCCAGCAGCTTGGTGACTAGCGGACGCTACGAGCAGTACTTC
TRBJ1-1 TRBV6-5 TRBD1 NA CASALTGQAAEAFF TGTGCCAGTGCGCTAACGGGACAGGCTGCTGAAGCTTTCTTT
TRBJ1-3 TRBV6-5 NA NA CASSIDGGNGNTIYF TGTGCCAGCAGCATAGACGGGGGGAATGGAAACACCATATATTTT
TRBJ1-2 TRBV30 TRBD1 NA CAWDFHRGDGYTF TGTGCCTGGGACTTCCACAGGGGCGATGGCTACACCTTC
TRBJ1-5 TRBV27 NA NA CASSSLQGMAQHF TGTGCCAGCAGTTCCCTCCAGGGTATGGCCCAGCATTTT
TRBJ2-1 TRBV7-9 NA few CATPAKSSYNEQFF TGTGCCACCCCAGCGAAGAGCTCCTACAATGAGCAGTTCTTC
TRBJ1-1 TRBV28 NA NA CASKVPDTIYTEAFF TGTGCCAGCAAAGTCCCGGACACAATTTACACTGAAGCTTTCTTT
TRBJ2-7 TRBV2 NA NA CASQRTYEQYF TGTGCCAGCCAGCGGACCTACGAGCAGTACTTC
TRBJ2-2 TRBV5-1 TRBD1 NA CASSASGTDLGGELFF TGCGCCAGCAGCGCCTCCGGGACAGATTTAGGCGGGGAGCTGTTTTTT
TRBJ2-1 TRBV19 NA few CASSIGALNEQFF TGTGCCAGTAGTATCGGTGCCCTCAATGAGCAGTTCTTC
TRBJ2-7 TRBV28 NA NA CASSLYPTDYEQYF TGTGCCAGCAGTTTATACCCGACTGACTACGAGCAGTACTTC
TRBJ1-6 TRBV25-1 NA NA CASSDYRDDSPLHF TGTGCCAGCAGTGATTACAGGGACGATTCACCCCTCCACTTT
TRBJ2-7 TRBV5-1 NA NA CASSQDKISYEQYF TGCGCCAGCAGTCAGGACAAGATCTCCTACGAGCAGTACTTC
TRBJ2-5 TRBV29-1 TRBD1 NA CSVLGGGETQYF TGCAGCGTTTTAGGGGGCGGAGAGACCCAGTACTTC
TRBJ2-5 TRBV3-1/TRBV3-2 NA NA CASSPLQGVETQYF TGTGCCAGCAGCCCATTACAGGGAGTGGAGACCCAGTACTTC
TRBJ2-5 TRBV11-3 NA NA CASSLGISREILETQYF TGTGCCAGCAGCTTAGGAATTTCGAGGGAAATTTTGGAGACCCAGTACTTC
TRBJ2-5 TRBV11-3 NA NA CASSLVRETQYF TGTGCCAGCAGCTTGGTCAGAGAGACCCAGTACTTC
TRBJ1-4 TRBV30 NA NA CAWTLGGNEKLFF TGTGCCTGGACTTTGGGAGGTAATGAAAAACTGTTTTTT
TRBJ2-1 TRBV30 TRBD2 NA CAWSQKREHEQFF TGTGCCTGGAGTCAAAAGCGGGAACATGAGCAGTTCTTC
TRBJ2-1 TRBV11-2 NA NA CASSRQAGEQFF TGTGCCAGCAGCCGACAGGCGGGCGAGCAGTTCTTC
TRBJ1-1 TRBV5-4 TRBD1 NA CASSLGLPGQLNTEAFF TGTGCCAGCAGCTTGGGTTTACCGGGACAGCTGAACACTGAAGCTTTCTTT
TRBJ2-7 TRBV11-2 TRBD1 NA CASSRDRGLYEQYF TGTGCCAGCAGTCGGGACAGGGGACTCTACGAGCAGTACTTC
TRBJ1-2 TRBV15 NA NA CATSKDRNYGYTF TGTGCCACCAGCAAGGACAGAAACTATGGCTACACCTTC
TRBJ1-3 TRBV6-5 TRBD1 NA CASTTGAHGNTIYF TGTGCCAGCACAACAGGGGCGCACGGAAACACCATATATTTT
TRBJ1-6 TRBV25-1 TRBD1 NA CASSEGQGRSPLHF TGTGCCAGCAGTGAAGGACAGGGGAGATCACCCCTCCACTTT
TRBJ2-7 TRBV7-9 NA NA CASSNNRVHEQYF TGTGCCAGCAGCAACAACAGGGTCCACGAGCAGTACTTC
TRBJ2-2 TRBV11-3 NA NA CASSVGISGFDTGELFF TGTGCCAGCAGCGTTGGGATCTCGGGGTTCGACACCGGGGAGCTGTTTTTT
TRBJ1-5 TRBV28 TRBD1 NA CASSATGTSNQPQHF TGTGCCAGCAGTGCGACAGGGACTTCCAATCAGCCCCAGCATTTT
TRBJ2-3 TRBV5-1 TRBD2 NA CAMWSGTSGKGDTQYF TGCGCCATGTGGTCGGGGACTAGCGGGAAGGGAGATACGCAGTATTTT
TRBJ1-2 TRBV27 NA NA CASSLNRPNYGYTF TGTGCCAGCAGTTTAAACAGGCCTAACTATGGCTACACCTTC
TRBJ2-1 TRBV18 TRBD1 NA CASSPYRDRGYNEQFF TGTGCCAGCTCACCATACCGGGACAGGGGCTACAATGAGCAGTTCTTC
TRBJ2-1 TRBV5-1 TRBD1 NA CASSFPRGPYNEQFF TGCGCCAGCAGCTTCCCCAGGGGGCCGTACAATGAGCAGTTCTTC
TRBJ1-6 TRBV4-1 NA NA CASSQDAGSPLHF TGCGCCAGCAGCCAAGATGCGGGGTCACCCCTCCACTTT
TRBJ1-2 TRBV5-1 NA NA CASREQGLLGYTF TGCGCCAGCAGAGAACAGGGATTACTTGGCTACACCTTC
TRBJ2-1 TRBV18 NA few CASSAPVYNEQFF TGTGCCAGCTCAGCCCCGGTGTACAATGAGCAGTTCTTC
TRBJ2-3 TRBV28 TRBD2 once CASSSQTSGRPDTQYF TGTGCCAGCAGTTCCCAGACTAGCGGGAGGCCAGATACGCAGTATTTT
TRBJ1-1 TRBV28 TRBD1 NA CASILVTGGEAFF TGTGCCAGCATTCTTGTCACAGGGGGGGAAGCTTTCTTT
TRBJ1-2 TRBV4-1 TRBD1 few CASSRPGTGGGYTF TGCGCCAGCAGCCGTCCCGGGACAGGGGGTGGCTACACCTTC
TRBJ2-7 TRBV4-3 NA NA CASSQFVGQRRIYEQYF TGCGCCAGCAGCCAATTTGTTGGCCAGCGTCGGATCTACGAGCAGTACTTC
TRBJ1-3 TRBV2 NA NA CASKSRSGNTIYF TGTGCCAGCAAATCCCGTTCTGGAAACACCATATATTTT
TRBJ2-7 TRBV28 TRBD1 NA CASSSWGTGEDYEQYF TGTGCCAGCAGCAGTTGGGGGACAGGGGAGGACTACGAGCAGTACTTC
TRBJ2-5 TRBV5-4 TRBD2 NA CASSTASGSKGETQYF TGTGCCAGCAGCACGGCTAGCGGGAGTAAGGGGGAGACCCAGTACTTC
TRBJ1-2 TRBV6-5 NA NA CASSRGIANYGYTF TGTGCCAGCAGTAGAGGGATAGCTAACTATGGCTACACCTTC
TRBJ1-5 TRBV27 TRBD1 few CASSPGPGGTDSNQPQHF TGTGCCAGCTCCCCGGGTCCAGGGGGCACCGATAGCAATCAGCCCCAGCATTTT
TRBJ2-3 TRBV18 NA NA CASSPFSGQSTDTQYF TGTGCCAGCTCACCCTTTTCGGGTCAAAGCACAGATACGCAGTATTTT
TRBJ1-1 TRBV21-1 NA NA CASTPGQGDLMNTEAFF TGTGCCAGCACCCCGGGACAGGGGGACCTAATGAACACTGAAGCTTTCTTT
TRBJ2-3 TRBV12-3/TRBV12-4 NA NA CASSYLDTQYF TGTGCCAGCTCCTATCTTGATACGCAGTATTTT
TRBJ1-1 TRBV29-1 TRBD1 NA CSALTGVGTEAFF TGCAGCGCTTTAACAGGGGTGGGGACTGAAGCTTTCTTT
TRBJ2-2 TRBV4-2 TRBD1 NA CASSTGQVAGELFF TGTGCCAGCAGCACGGGACAGGTCGCCGGGGAGCTGTTTTTT
TRBJ1-4 TRBV19 NA once CASSDLQGNEKLFF TGTGCCAGTAGTGATTTGCAGGGAAATGAAAAACTGTTTTTT
TRBJ2-7 TRBV30 TRBD1 NA CAWTGDRGYEQYF TGTGCCTGGACTGGGGACAGGGGCTACGAGCAGTACTTC
TRBJ1-6 TRBV6-6 TRBD1 few CASRQTGQGGNSPLHF TGTGCCAGCAGGCAAACGGGACAGGGGGGTAATTCACCCCTCCACTTT
TRBJ1-2 TRBV28 NA NA CASSLGAGDYGYTF TGTGCCAGCAGTTTGGGCGCGGGGGACTATGGCTACACCTTC
TRBJ1-1 TRBV2 NA NA CASSPNTRTGVEAFF TGTGCCAGCAGCCCCAATACCCGGACCGGGGTAGAAGCTTTCTTT
TRBJ2-7 TRBV19 TRBD2 NA CASRERTSGIYEQYF TGTGCCAGTAGAGAAAGGACTAGCGGGATCTACGAGCAGTACTTC